The TCR beta chain under discussion was sequenced for a study of Ad26.COV2.S vaccination and SARS-CoV-2 variants (dated by TCRdb to about 2021). Describing the broader study: Vaccine-arm donors came from COV1001, a multicentre, randomized, double-blind, placebo-controlled phase I-IIa trial of Ad26.COV2.S in healthy adults. Sequencing of the TCRbeta repertoire served to evaluate the specificity and breadth of SARS-CoV-2-reactive T cell receptors following Ad26.COV2.S vaccination. Dosing of Ad26.COV2.S was intramuscular, at either 5x10^10 or 1x10^11 viral particles, delivered as one shot or as two shots spaced 56 days apart. A total of roughly 30 samples were included in the TCR-sequenced set, comprising 19 Ad26.COV2.S vaccine recipients, 5 placebo recipients and 8 SARS-CoV-2 convalescent individuals. Trial participants were randomized into five groups of five, in which low-dose or high-dose Ad26.COV2.S was given once or twice, or placebo was given on both occasions. Investigators did not know the trial group allocation while performing experiments and assessing outcomes.

In the paper's terms, the treatment or condition label means: some 20 received Ad26.COV2.S at low or high dose, single or two shots; roughly 5 received placebo; per-sample allocation not given. For vaccine and placebo recipients, the sequenced repertoires came from samples collected on day 63 after the first injection. Between 29 July and 7 August 2020, Cohort 1b enrolled about 27 adults aged 18-55 years at one site in Boston, USA. Ad26.COV2.S was a replication-incompetent adenovirus type 26 vector expressing a prefusion-stabilized SARS-CoV-2 spike protein from the original Wuhan strain. The immunoSEQ Assay was used to sequence TCRbeta CDR3 regions. After extraction, genomic DNA underwent amplification by bias-controlled multiplex PCR, followed by high-throughput sequencing. For the original study's pipeline: Collapsing and filtering of sequences were performed to quantify the absolute abundance of each unique TCRbeta CDR3 region. T cell fraction was estimated by normalizing TCRbeta template counts to usable DNA, with usable DNA measured through amplification of reference genes found in all nucleated cells. Repertoire TCRs were annotated as SARS-CoV-2-specific by exact matching of V gene, CDR3 amino acid sequence and J gene to a known reactive TCR set. The reference SARS-CoV-2 TCR set came from MIRA and was filtered for enrichment in COVID-19-positive ImmuneCODE repertoires, removing public or cross-reactive TCRs. Based on the MIRA antigens, annotated TCRs were further analysed at the level of specific ORF or position within ORF. Breadth was defined as the number of annotated unique rearrangements divided by the total number of unique productive rearrangements, and depth was defined as the summed frequency of the annotated unique rearrangements. TCR breadth was compared between groups using two-sided Wilcoxon rank-sum tests. TCRdb carries this immuneACCESS record with in-frame sequences only. Its versions omit some clonotypes, under half of them owing to an unresolved V gene in the studies checked, with the rest unexplained. That table is the source of V, J and clone size, and D and trimming were worked out from the DNA. Counted in this sample were 360,000 or so clones; over 75% of them appeared once. Roughly 3.1% of the sample is taken by the ten largest.

Broader findings and caveats from the paper: After vaccination, spike-specific CD8+ and CD4+ T cell responses were reported to show substantial breadth. Vaccine and placebo recipients had similar non-spike TCR breadth, a finding consistent with the vaccine containing only spike. Comparing responses between vaccine doses or regimens was not something the study was powered to do. Ad26.COV2.S recipients had higher spike-specific TCR breadth than placebo recipients (P = 0.0014). According to the authors, total T cell responses may have been underestimated by the TCR breadth and depth analyses.

Notes on this clone: Its binding antigen is unknown. Base-call qualities are not available, and no considerably larger clone is one nucleotide away.

The sequence was collected from a person between 18 and 60 years old who received the Ad26.COV2.S COVID-19 vaccine or a placebo. Material: peripheral blood, obtained in a trial of Ad26.COV2.S vaccine versus placebo.

The nucleotides are TGCGCCAGCACATCTAGCGGGGGCCCCGATGAGACCCAGTACTTC. Its coded protein is CASTSSGGPDETQYF. The chain is made from TRBV5-1 and TRBJ2-5; 10 central nucleotides agree with TRBD2. The germline V gene provides CDR1 SGHRS and CDR2 YFSETQ. The cysteine opens and the phenylalanine closes a CDR3 of 15 amino acids. Just CDR3 DNA is preserved here, 45 bases in frame from base 1. The V end gives up 6 bases and the J end 5 bases, leaving 10 bases in the junction not matched to a gene.